These 17 T cell receptor beta chains were all obtained from the same sample, sequenced in a study of T cell repertoires in cytomegalovirus infection. Which antigens these TCRs recognize remains unknown. TCRdb independently ran MiXCR on the reads; one entry per CDR3 protein. The sample has some 940,000 distinct CDR3 sequences, roughly a third seen once. The starting material was cultured CD8+ T cells from PBMCs, obtained from culture after CMV antigen stimulation. These receptor sequences come from a human donor in good health (CMV status not recorded). Some clones in this sample may be carry-over from other donors' samples.

The chain links TRBV27 to TRBJ2-1; 10 nucleotides line up with TRBD2. With V trimmed by 3 bases and J by 1 base, 3 bases remained unmatched. Per germline, CDR1 MNHEY and CDR2 SMNVEV (reference sequence). This CDR3 is 16 amino acids long. Here the CDR3 reads CASSLGGLASYNEQFF. The CDR3 DNA sequence: TGTGCCAGCAGTTTGGGGGGACTAGCGTCCTACAATGAGCAGTTCTTC.

This clonotype was picked up a small number of times. This chain links TRBV12-3 or TRBV12-4 with TRBJ2-5; 11 nucleotides line up with TRBD1. With V trimmed by 6 bases and J by 1 base, 7 bases remained unmatched. The CDR3 consists of 16 residues. This chain's CDR3 is CASSPGTGGLQETQYF. Written as DNA, the CDR3 is TGTGCCAGCAGCCCCGGGACAGGGGGACTCCAAGAGACCCAGTACTTC.

V and J are TRBV27 and TRBJ1-4; no clear D. Per germline, CDR1 MNHEY and CDR2 SMNVEV (reference sequence). V lost 5 bases, J lost 7 bases, and 8 bases lay in between. The CDR3 runs to 12 residues. The CDR3 bases are TGTGCCAGCAGTCCCAATTTTGAAAAACTGTTTTTT. It translates to CASSPNFEKLFF.

The chain couples TRBV6-1 to TRBJ1-1; D remains ambiguous. V lost 2 bases, J lost 1 base, and 11 bases lay in between. Per the germline V gene, CDR1 is MNHNS and CDR2 is SASEGT. This CDR3 is built from 15 residues. The CDR3 DNA is TGTGCCAGCAGTGAACATGACTTGGGGAACACTGAAGCTTTCTTT. This sequence encodes CASSEHDLGNTEAFF.

In DNA, the CDR3 is TGTGCCAGCACGGCGACACCTTCCAATGAGCAGTTCTTC. Protein: CASTATPSNEQFF. The chain is built from TRBV6-5 and TRBJ2-1; no clear D. Trimming pared 7 bases from V and 6 bases from J, leaving 13 bases between. The CDR3 length is 13 residues. CDR1 and CDR2 (germline): MNHEY, SVGAGI.

For this clonotype: One junction end disagrees with the germline gene, perhaps due to a read error. V gene TRBV7-2 combines with J gene TRBJ1-1, with D uncertain. CDR1 is SGHTA and CDR2 is FQGNSA in the germline V gene. The CDR3 totals 12 residues. The CDR3 sequence is CVSSLVRSEAFF. For the CDR3, the DNA is TGTGTCAGCAGCTTAGTCAGGAGTGAAGCTTTCTTT.

V is TRBV27 and J is TRBJ1-1, with 10 bases identical to TRBD1. The germline V gene has CDR1 MNHEY and CDR2 SMNVEV (reference sequence). The CDR3 loop spans 13 amino acids. The junction had 5 bases not matched to a gene; V was cut back by 8 bases and J by 5 bases. For the CDR3, the DNA is TGTGCCAGCGATAGGACAGGGGGAACTGAAGCTTTCTTT. Its translation: CASDRTGGTEAFF.

This clonotype was counted only a few times. The chain recombines TRBV29-1 with TRBJ2-1, with 10 nucleotides matching TRBD1. CDR3 size: 15 residues. J gave up 9 bases and V 8 bases, and 16 bases lay outside the gene matches. Germline CDR1 SQVTM, CDR2 ANQGSEA. CDR3 in amino acids: CSLGSGTGVLGEQFF. The CDR3 DNA reads as TGCAGCCTTGGGTCCGGGACAGGGGTATTGGGTGAGCAGTTCTTC.

This sequence joins TRBV7-6 and TRBJ1-3, with D uncertain. This CDR3 contains 15 residues. Germline loops: CDR1 SGHVS, CDR2 FNYEAQ. Trimming took 5 bases from V and 0 from J, leaving 11 bases between them. CDR3 sequence (DNA): TGTGCCAGCAGCCCGCGCGCGGGCTCTGGAAACACCATATATTTT. This codes for CASSPRAGSGNTIYF.

The chain combines TRBV19 with TRBJ1-2; the D gene is possibly TRBD1 (5 bases). The CDR3 covers 15 residues. In germline, CDR1 is LNHDA, CDR2 SQIVND (reference sequence). V lost 5 bases to trimming and J lost 8 bases, with 21 bases between them. This CDR3 is CASSDWDVGLSGYTF. CDR3 coding DNA: TGTGCCAGTAGTGATTGGGACGTGGGCCTTTCCGGCTACACCTTC.

Many counts were recorded for this clonotype. This may come from a read error, since a much larger clone is one base off. The V and J genes are TRBV19 and TRBJ2-1, with D tentatively TRBD1 (5 bases). V was clipped by 9 bases and J by 8 bases, with 11 bases between them. CDR1 is LNHDA, CDR2 SQIVND, per germline (reference sequence). The CDR3 is made up of 11 amino acids. CDR3 region: CASSIGDEQFF. The CDR3, as DNA: TGTGCCAGCAGCATAGGGGATGAGCAGTTCTTC.

The chain employs TRBV3-1 and TRBJ2-1; maybe TRBD2 (5 bases). Trimming shortened V by 3 bases and J by 8 bases, and 17 bases separated the two germline ends. CDR3 length equals 15 residues. Germline CDR1 is LGHDT and CDR2 is YNNKEL (reference sequence). The CDR3 sequence is CASSQDSYWGDEQFF. The CDR3 bases are TGTGCCAGCAGCCAGGACTCTTACTGGGGTGATGAGCAGTTCTTC.

The V call is TRBV6-6, the J call TRBJ2-7; the D call may be TRBD1 or TRBD2 (5 bases each). This CDR3 comprises 14 residues. Trimming stripped 6 bases from V and 2 bases from J, with 14 bases between. The germline CDR1 and CDR2 sequences are MNHNY and SVGAGI (reference sequence). CDR3 region: CASRPRDVAYEQYF. CDR3 DNA: TGTGCCAGCAGACCCCGGGACGTCGCCTACGAGCAGTACTTC.

The V call is TRBV10-2, the J call TRBJ2-5; D perhaps matches TRBD2 (5 bases). Germline V CDR1 and CDR2: WSHSY, SAAADI. The V gene lost 4 bases and the J gene lost 5 bases, with 14 bases spanning the gap. The CDR3 runs to 14 residues. The CDR3 is CASSGIEGLETQYF. CDR3 coding DNA: TGCGCCAGCAGTGGCATCGAGGGTTTGGAGACCCAGTACTTC.

J is TRBJ2-1 and V is TRBV7-9; D not certain. Deletions cut 7 bases from V and 6 bases from J, with 10 bases between. The germline gives CDR1 SEHNR, CDR2 FQNEAQ (reference sequence). This CDR3 region has 12 residues. The CDR3 region is CASNQNGNEQFF. The CDR3 DNA follows: TGTGCCAGCAACCAAAACGGCAATGAGCAGTTCTTC.

There are a few counts of this clonotype. This chain connects TRBV28 to TRBJ1-1, with 7 bases fitting TRBD1. From germline, CDR1 is MDHEN and CDR2 SYDVKM. The CDR3 sequence is 15 residues long. Trimming at V came to 7 bases and at J to 1 base, leaving 9 bases not matched to a gene. The CDR3 DNA is TGTGCCAGCAATGACCCCAGGGGGACGAACACTGAAGCTTTCTTT. It is translated as CASNDPRGTNTEAFF.

The table lists this clonotype with a few counts. The J gene is TRBJ1-3, the V gene TRBV9; D may be TRBD1 (5 bases). The V gene's germline CDR1 is SGDLS and CDR2 YYNGEE. The CDR3 spans 15 residues. The V end was cut by 4 bases, the J end by 2 bases, with 13 bases between. CDR3 coding DNA: TGTGCCAGCAGCACCTCACGGGACGCTGGAAACACCATATATTTT. Translated, it gives CASSTSRDAGNTIYF.